A single sample is the source of the 11 T cell receptor beta chains below, sequenced in a study of tumor-infiltrating lymphocytes in localized non-small cell lung cancer. Some clones are missing from TCRdb's copy, which holds only in-frame ones; the method was immunoSEQ multiplex PCR. The sample records roughly 25,000 clones, approximately 70% being singletons. Sequenced input: lung tumor tissue. The receptors come from a human donor with non-small cell lung cancer.

The chain recombines TRBV18 with TRBJ1-3; D call uncertain. The CDR3 runs 14 residues. Between the trimmed V and J ends, which lost 6 bases and 0 bases, there was a span of 9 bases. CDR1 is KGHSH, CDR2 LQKENI, per germline. CDR3 in amino acids: CASSPVGSGNTIYF. In DNA, the CDR3 is TGTGCCAGCTCGCCAGTTGGCTCTGGAAACACCATATATTTT.

The rearrangement uses TRBV5-6 and TRBJ2-7; 7 nucleotides agree with TRBD2. There are 14 residues in the CDR3. J gave up 1 base and V 4 bases, and 5 bases lay outside the gene matches. The germline V gene encodes CDR1 SGHDT and CDR2 YYEEEE. CDR3 sequence: CASSRSGISYEQYF. In DNA form, the CDR3 reads TGTGCCAGCAGCCGGAGCGGGATATCCTACGAGCAGTACTTC.

Remarks on this clone: The same CDR3 arises from other DNA sequences in this sample as well. J is TRBJ1-5 and V is TRBV7-2; tentative D call: TRBD1 (6 bases). In germline, CDR1 is SGHTA, CDR2 FQGNSA. This CDR3 comprises 14 residues. V was trimmed by 6 bases and J by 7 bases, leaving 16 bases between them. The CDR3 DNA sequence: TGTGCCAGCAGTCCTACAGGGTTGAGGCAGCCCCAGCATTTT. It specifies CASSPTGLRQPQHF.

This rearrangement joins TRBV6-5 to TRBJ2-7, with TRBD1 matching 7 bases. The CDR3 length is 15 residues. CDR1 is MNHEY, CDR2 SVGAGI, per germline. J gave up 2 bases and V 6 bases, and 10 bases lay outside the gene matches. The CDR3 DNA follows: TGTGCCAGCAGCAAACAACAGGGGTCCACCTACGAGCAGTACTTC. Translation gives CASSKQQGSTYEQYF.

This sequence joins TRBV7-3 and TRBJ2-3, with TRBD2 matching over 12 bases. J gave up 3 bases and V 5 bases, and 9 bases lay outside the gene matches. CDR3 size: 17 residues. The germline V gene has CDR1 SGHTA and CDR2 FQGTGA. CDR3 DNA: TGTGCCAGCAGCCACTTCTCCGGGACTAGCGGGACAGATACGCAGTATTTT. It is translated as CASSHFSGTSGTDTQYF. The whole variable domain, filled in from reference TRBV7-3 and TRBJ2-3, reads GAGVSQTPSNKVTEKGKYVELRCDPISGHTALYWYRQSLGQGPEFLIYFQGTGAADDSGLPNDRFFAVRPEGSVSTLKIQRTERGDSAVYLCASSHFSGTSGTDTQYFGPGTRLTVL.

This clone has just a few counts. A junction boundary mismatches the germline segment, possibly from a read error. CDR3 sequence (DNA): TGCGCCTGCAGGACGGGACAGTCTAACACCGGGGAGCTGTTTTTT. It translates to CACRTGQSNTGELFF. This chain uses TRBV5-1 with TRBJ2-2; 7 bases map to TRBD1. Germline V gene data show CDR1 as SGHRS and CDR2 as YFSETQ. CDR3 size: 15 residues.

The rearrangement joins TRBV6-1 to TRBJ2-5, with 10 bases lining up with TRBD2. V was pared by 1 base and J by 4 bases, with 12 bases of the junction left unmatched. Germline V gene sequence: CDR1 MNHNS, CDR2 SASEGT. The CDR3 extends over 18 amino acids. The DNA for the CDR3 is TGTGCCAGCAGTGAAGTTCGAAGGTCTAGCGGGAGTGTAGAGACCCAGTACTTC. It encodes CASSEVRRSSGSVETQYF.

This chain connects TRBV28 to TRBJ1-2; tentatively, D is TRBD1 (6 bases). Germline V gene sequence: CDR1 MDHEN, CDR2 SYDVKM. The CDR3 has 16 residues. V was cut by 3 bases and J by 7 bases, with 21 bases left in between. This CDR3 is CASSLIQGVGPLGYTF. The CDR3 DNA follows: TGTGCCAGCAGTTTGATACAGGGAGTGGGTCCCCTTGGCTACACCTTC.

J is TRBJ2-3 and V is TRBV5-1; unclear D gene. The V end was cut by 4 bases, the J end by 0 bases, with 18 bases between. Germline V gene sequence: CDR1 SGHRS, CDR2 YFSETQ. The CDR3 is 17 amino acids. In DNA, the CDR3 is TGCGCCAGCAGCCCTAGGTCATCCGGGTCGAGCACAGATACGCAGTATTTT. Translating gives CASSPRSSGSSTDTQYF. The full variable domain, its missing parts supplied by reference TRBV5-1 and TRBJ2-3, is KAGVTQTPRYLIKTRGQQVTLSCSPISGHRSVSWYQQTPGQGLQFLFEYFSETQRNKGNFPGRFSGRQFSNSRSEMNVSTLELGDSALYLCASSPRSSGSSTDTQYFGPGTRLTVL.

V and J are TRBV7-9 and TRBJ2-5, with D unclear. Germline values: CDR1 SEHNR, CDR2 FQNEAQ (reference sequence). This CDR3 is 11 amino acids long. Trimming took off 5 bases at V and 3 bases at J, with 4 bases between the two ends. The CDR3 DNA is TGTGCCAGCAGCCCGAAAGAGACCCAGTACTTC. Amino acid sequence: CASSPKETQYF.

The table lists this clone with a count of one. This chain links TRBV6-5 with TRBJ2-5, with 9 bases identical to TRBD2. CDR1 is MNHEY and CDR2 is SVGAGI in the germline V gene. CDR3 length equals 15 residues. V lost 0 bases, J lost 5 bases, and 4 bases stayed unmatched. CDR3 protein: CASSYSAGGMETQYF. Written as DNA, the CDR3 is TGTGCCAGCAGTTACTCGGCGGGAGGGATGGAGACCCAGTACTTC.